The rows below give T cell receptor beta chains drawn from one sample of a study of beta chain features in type 1 diabetes. Some clones are missing from TCRdb's copy, which holds only in-frame ones; the method was immunoSEQ multiplex PCR. Here the sample spans about 340,000 clones, around 9.7% being singletons. Specimen: central memory CD4+ T cells from blood. These receptors all come from a man aged 25 to 40 with type 1 diabetes. CDR3s include the opening cysteine and the closing phenylalanine or tryptophan. The order of the fields is D gene, J gene, clone size, V gene, CDR3 DNA, CDR3 protein. D genes are given only for firm matches. For some rows the clone size is stated as once, few or many, or as a class when expanded; others skip it.

d_call: .
j_call: TRBJ2-1
clone_size: many
v_call: TRBV11-2
cdr3_nt: TGTGCCAGCAGCTTAGGTAATAGCGGAAACAATGAGCAGTTCTTC
cdr3_aa: CASSLGNSGNNEQFF

d_call: .
j_call: TRBJ2-5
clone_size: many
v_call: TRBV10-3
cdr3_nt: TGTGCCATCAGCAGGGAAGGAGAGACCCAGTACTTC
cdr3_aa: CAISREGETQYF

d_call: .
j_call: TRBJ2-4
clone_size: few
v_call: TRBV5-1
cdr3_nt: TGCGCCAGCAGCTTAGGAACCCCAGCCAAAAACATTCAGTACTTC
cdr3_aa: CASSLGTPAKNIQYF

d_call: TRBD1
j_call: TRBJ2-1
clone_size: many
v_call: TRBV28
cdr3_nt: TGTGCCAGCAGTCCGGGACAGGCTCTTAATGAGCAGTTCTTC
cdr3_aa: CASSPGQALNEQFF

d_call: .
j_call: TRBJ2-7
clone_size: few
v_call: TRBV7-9
cdr3_nt: TGTGCCAGCAGCTTCGGACTTGTCTACGAGCAGTACTTC
cdr3_aa: CASSFGLVYEQYF

d_call: .
j_call: TRBJ1-2
clone_size: few
v_call: TRBV2
cdr3_nt: TGTGCCAGCAGTGGTGTCCCTAACTATGGCTACACCTTC
cdr3_aa: CASSGVPNYGYTF

d_call: TRBD1
j_call: TRBJ2-7
clone_size: few
v_call: TRBV9
cdr3_nt: TGTGCCAGCAGCCCTCGGACAGGGTGGGTGTACGAGCAGTACTTC
cdr3_aa: CASSPRTGWVYEQYF

d_call: TRBD2
j_call: TRBJ2-7
clone_size: few
v_call: TRBV7-2
cdr3_nt: TGTGCCAGCAGCTCTAGCGGGGGGTGGTACGAGCAGTACTTC
cdr3_aa: CASSSSGGWYEQYF

d_call: TRBD1
j_call: TRBJ2-3
clone_size: .
v_call: TRBV14
cdr3_nt: TGTGCCAGCAGCCCTCGGACAGGGGGCAAGACAGATACGCAGTATTTT
cdr3_aa: CASSPRTGGKTDTQYF

d_call: .
j_call: TRBJ1-1
clone_size: many
v_call: TRBV5-1
cdr3_nt: TGCGCCAGCGGTGCTACGGTGAACACTGAAGCTTTCTTT
cdr3_aa: CASGATVNTEAFF

d_call: .
j_call: TRBJ1-2
clone_size: few
v_call: TRBV10-3
cdr3_nt: TGTGCCATCAGTGAAGACCTTGGGGACTATGGCTACACCTTC
cdr3_aa: CAISEDLGDYGYTF

d_call: .
j_call: TRBJ2-3
clone_size: few
v_call: TRBV2
cdr3_nt: TGTGCCAGCGGGGGGCAGGGTCGGAGAGATACGCAGTATTTT
cdr3_aa: CASGGQGRRDTQYF

d_call: TRBD2
j_call: TRBJ2-1
clone_size: few
v_call: TRBV19
cdr3_nt: TGTGCCAGTAGCAAGGGACTAGGAAAGGACCCCCTCAATGAGCAGTTCTTC
cdr3_aa: CASSKGLGKDPLNEQFF

d_call: .
j_call: TRBJ1-2
clone_size: .
v_call: TRBV4-3
cdr3_nt: TGCGCCAGCAGCGCGCTCCTAAGTGGAGATGGCTACACCTTC
cdr3_aa: CASSALLSGDGYTF

d_call: .
j_call: TRBJ2-7
clone_size: many
v_call: TRBV7-2
cdr3_nt: TGTGCCAGCAGCGTCCGGGACTCAGCCTACGAGCAGTACTTC
cdr3_aa: CASSVRDSAYEQYF

d_call: .
j_call: TRBJ2-3
clone_size: .
v_call: TRBV23-1
cdr3_nt: TGCGCCAGCACTAGCAACCTTGGGGGCACAGATACGCAGTATTTT
cdr3_aa: CASTSNLGGTDTQYF

d_call: .
j_call: TRBJ2-3
clone_size: .
v_call: TRBV18
cdr3_nt: TGTGCCAGCTCACCCAAAAATCCGGCAGGGCCCCCGCATATGGATAATACGCAGTATTTT
cdr3_aa: CASSPKNPAGPPHMDNTQYF

d_call: .
j_call: TRBJ2-5
clone_size: .
v_call: TRBV6-1
cdr3_nt: TGTGCCAGCAGTGAAATTCCCGGAAGGGGTACCCAGTACTTC
cdr3_aa: CASSEIPGRGTQYF

d_call: TRBD1
j_call: TRBJ2-7
clone_size: .
v_call: TRBV5-1
cdr3_nt: TGCGCCAGCAGCTCGACAGGGGGTTACGAGCAGTACTTC
cdr3_aa: CASSSTGGYEQYF

d_call: TRBD1
j_call: TRBJ2-3
clone_size: few
v_call: TRBV5-1
cdr3_nt: TGCGCCAGCAGCTTGTCGACAGGGGTTCCAGATACGCAGTATTTT
cdr3_aa: CASSLSTGVPDTQYF

d_call: .
j_call: TRBJ1-1
clone_size: few
v_call: TRBV7-2
cdr3_nt: TGTGCCAGCAGCACGCGGTGGAACACTGAAGCTTTCTTT
cdr3_aa: CASSTRWNTEAFF

d_call: .
j_call: TRBJ2-1
clone_size: few
v_call: TRBV5-1
cdr3_nt: TGCGCCAGCGCCCGAGGGGCTCTCTACAATGAGCAGTTCTTC
cdr3_aa: CASARGALYNEQFF

d_call: TRBD1
j_call: TRBJ1-5
clone_size: .
v_call: TRBV27
cdr3_nt: TGTGCCAGCAGTTTAGGGACAGGGGGAGGAAATCAGCCCCAGCATTTT
cdr3_aa: CASSLGTGGGNQPQHF

d_call: TRBD1
j_call: TRBJ1-1
clone_size: once
v_call: TRBV6-6
cdr3_nt: TGTGCCAGCGGGACAGGGGTGGACACTGAAGCTTTCTTT
cdr3_aa: CASGTGVDTEAFF

d_call: .
j_call: TRBJ2-7
clone_size: .
v_call: TRBV10-3
cdr3_nt: TGTGCCATCAGTGACGAACTAGCTGCCTACGAGCAGTACTTC
cdr3_aa: CAISDELAAYEQYF

d_call: .
j_call: TRBJ2-6
clone_size: .
v_call: TRBV7-2
cdr3_nt: TGTGCCAGCAGCTTAGATTGGTCTGGGAGCTCTGGGGCCAACGTCCTGACTTTC
cdr3_aa: CASSLDWSGSSGANVLTF

d_call: TRBD1
j_call: TRBJ2-7
clone_size: few
v_call: TRBV6-5
cdr3_nt: TGTGCCAGCATGGACAGGAGATACGGCGAGCAGTACTTC
cdr3_aa: CASMDRRYGEQYF

d_call: .
j_call: TRBJ2-7
clone_size: few
v_call: TRBV6-5
cdr3_nt: TGTGCCAGCAGGGGCAGGGGTTACGAGCAGTACTTC
cdr3_aa: CASRGRGYEQYF

d_call: .
j_call: TRBJ2-3
clone_size: few
v_call: TRBV6-4
cdr3_nt: TGTGCCAGCAGTGACTCGGGCACCCGCCACACAGATACGCAGTATTTT
cdr3_aa: CASSDSGTRHTDTQYF

d_call: .
j_call: TRBJ1-3
clone_size: .
v_call: TRBV7-9
cdr3_nt: TGTGCCAGCAGCTTGGGACCTAGCTCTGGAAACACCATATATTTT
cdr3_aa: CASSLGPSSGNTIYF

d_call: .
j_call: TRBJ1-6
clone_size: .
v_call: TRBV14
cdr3_nt: TGTGCCAGCAGCCTTAGCGGGTCACCCCTCCACTTT
cdr3_aa: CASSLSGSPLHF

d_call: TRBD1
j_call: TRBJ1-6
clone_size: few
v_call: TRBV7-2
cdr3_nt: TGTGCCAGCAGCCCGGGACAGGCGGTGGGATCACCCCTCCACTTT
cdr3_aa: CASSPGQAVGSPLHF

d_call: .
j_call: TRBJ2-7
clone_size: .
v_call: TRBV7-2
cdr3_nt: TGTGCCAGCAGCCTAGGCCCGCGGAAGCCCTACGAGCAGTACTTC
cdr3_aa: CASSLGPRKPYEQYF

d_call: TRBD1
j_call: TRBJ1-4
clone_size: few
v_call: TRBV30
cdr3_nt: TGTGCCTGGAGGATGACAGGGGGATTTGCAACTAATGAAAAACTGTTTTTT
cdr3_aa: CAWRMTGGFATNEKLFF

d_call: .
j_call: TRBJ2-3
clone_size: many
v_call: TRBV29-1
cdr3_nt: TGCAGCGGGGATCGGTGGGATACGCAGTATTTT
cdr3_aa: CSGDRWDTQYF

d_call: TRBD1
j_call: TRBJ1-1
clone_size: few
v_call: TRBV5-1
cdr3_nt: TGCGCCAGCAGCTCCCGGGACAGGGGAGGAAACACTGAAGCTTTCTTT
cdr3_aa: CASSSRDRGGNTEAFF

d_call: .
j_call: TRBJ2-3
clone_size: .
v_call: TRBV5-1
cdr3_nt: TGCGCCAGCAGCTTGGTTAGTACAGGGAGAACAGATACGCAGTATTTT
cdr3_aa: CASSLVSTGRTDTQYF

d_call: .
j_call: TRBJ1-6
clone_size: .
v_call: TRBV2
cdr3_nt: TGTGCCAGCTCTATTCAGGGGCCAAATTCACCCCTCCACTTT
cdr3_aa: CASSIQGPNSPLHF

d_call: .
j_call: TRBJ2-7
clone_size: many
v_call: TRBV28
cdr3_nt: TGTGCCAGCAGTGGAGGAACCTACGAGCAGTACTTC
cdr3_aa: CASSGGTYEQYF

d_call: .
j_call: TRBJ2-3
clone_size: .
v_call: TRBV9
cdr3_nt: TGTGCCAGCAGCACCATCGGGAGCACAGATACGCAGTATTTT
cdr3_aa: CASSTIGSTDTQYF

d_call: .
j_call: TRBJ1-1
clone_size: few
v_call: TRBV11-3
cdr3_nt: TGTGCCAGCAGCGTGCAGGGTTCGGACACTGAAGCTTTCTTT
cdr3_aa: CASSVQGSDTEAFF

d_call: .
j_call: TRBJ2-1
clone_size: .
v_call: TRBV18
cdr3_nt: TGTGCCAGCTCACCAACTTTAGGCGATGAGCAGTTCTTC
cdr3_aa: CASSPTLGDEQFF

d_call: .
j_call: TRBJ2-2
clone_size: .
v_call: TRBV30
cdr3_nt: TGTGCCTGGAGCGAAGACCCCCCGGGGGAGCTGTTTTTT
cdr3_aa: CAWSEDPPGELFF

d_call: TRBD2
j_call: TRBJ2-5
clone_size: many
v_call: TRBV12-5
cdr3_nt: TGTGCTAGTGGTTCCGGGACTAATGGCGAGACCCAGTACTTC
cdr3_aa: CASGSGTNGETQYF

d_call: .
j_call: TRBJ2-3
clone_size: many
v_call: TRBV18
cdr3_nt: TGTGCCAGCTCACCAATCGGCCGGACAGATACGCAGTATTTT
cdr3_aa: CASSPIGRTDTQYF

d_call: .
j_call: TRBJ2-5
clone_size: .
v_call: TRBV9
cdr3_nt: TGTGCCAGCAGCTTACGGGGGGCCCAAGAGACCCAGTACTTC
cdr3_aa: CASSLRGAQETQYF

d_call: TRBD2
j_call: TRBJ2-2
clone_size: .
v_call: TRBV6-5
cdr3_nt: TGTGCCAGCAGTCGACTAGCGGGGCCGACCGGGGAGCTGTTTTTT
cdr3_aa: CASSRLAGPTGELFF

d_call: TRBD1
j_call: TRBJ1-2
clone_size: few
v_call: TRBV2
cdr3_nt: TGTGCCAGCAGTTTAACCGGGACAGTTCATGGCTACACCTTC
cdr3_aa: CASSLTGTVHGYTF

d_call: .
j_call: TRBJ2-7
clone_size: few
v_call: TRBV5-4
cdr3_nt: TGTGCCAGCAGCTCGGGCGGACATCAGCGCTACGAGCAGTACTTC
cdr3_aa: CASSSGGHQRYEQYF

d_call: .
j_call: TRBJ1-4
clone_size: .
v_call: TRBV5-1
cdr3_nt: TGCGCCAGCAGCTCGACAATCGAAGGGGAAAAACTGTTTTTT
cdr3_aa: CASSSTIEGEKLFF